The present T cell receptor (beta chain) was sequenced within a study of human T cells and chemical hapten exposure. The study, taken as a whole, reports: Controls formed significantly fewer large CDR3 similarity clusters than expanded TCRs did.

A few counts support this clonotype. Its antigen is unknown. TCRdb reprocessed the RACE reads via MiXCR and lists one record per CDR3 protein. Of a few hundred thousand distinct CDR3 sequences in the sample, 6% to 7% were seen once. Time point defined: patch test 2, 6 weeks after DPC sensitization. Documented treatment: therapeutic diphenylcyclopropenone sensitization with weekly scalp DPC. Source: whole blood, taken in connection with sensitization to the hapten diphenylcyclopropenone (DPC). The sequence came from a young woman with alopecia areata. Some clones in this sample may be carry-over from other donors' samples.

The CDR3 here is CASSYGPGSTGQPQHF. The CDR3 DNA reads TGTGCCAGCAGTTACGGGCCAGGCTCTACGGGTCAGCCCCAGCATTTT. The chain has TRBV6-2 or TRBV6-3 and TRBJ1-5, with D unclear. The CDR3 length is 16 residues. Germline V gene data show CDR1 as MNHEY and CDR2 as SVGEGT. The germline V and J ends were trimmed by 2 bases and 6 bases, with 17 bases remaining between them.